This T cell receptor beta chain was profiled in a study of blood T cells in healthy people across ages. Germline CDR1 reads KGHDR; CDR2 reads SFDVKD. The V and J ends lost 5 bases and 3 bases respectively, with 15 bases between them. The CDR3 extends over 15 amino acids. PCR was performed a second time for about 6 to 12 cycles using a sample-barcoded 5' primer and a J-beta primer mix. TCRdb processed the 5' RACE reads anew with MiXCR; each CDR3 protein has one entry. Of hundreds of thousands of distinct CDR3 sequences in the sample, 22% were seen once. This TCR derives from a man between 65 and 80 years old in good health. The specimen was blood. The rearrangement joins TRBV24-1 to TRBJ2-5; D might be TRBD1 (6 bases). The CDR3 coding sequence is TGTGCCACCAGTGGCAGCCTCGGACAGAAAGAGACCCAGTACTTC. This encodes CATSGSLGQKETQYF.